Sequencing of this TCR beta chain was carried out in a study of PD-1 blockade in mismatch repair-deficient tumors (TCRdb year 2017). Background on the whole study: The trial enrolled fewer than 90 consecutive patients with more than ten mismatch repair-deficient cancer types between September 2013 and 2016, all previously treated and progressing. Tumor-associated T cell clones were tracked in the peripheral blood of patients responding to PD-1 blockade by deep sequencing of TCR CDR3 regions. Study-wide findings and limitations: Rapid expansion after pembrolizumab followed by contraction, generally before radiologic responses, was shown by tumor-resident clones, which were often undetectable in blood before treatment.

For every enrolled patient, mismatch repair deficiency was confirmed by either polymerase chain reaction or immunohistochemistry. A few patients who responded to pembrolizumab therapy underwent TCR sequencing. In the phase II trial, pembrolizumab PD-1 blockade was tested prospectively in advanced mismatch repair-deficient cancers, no matter which tissue of origin the cancers came from. Peripheral blood T cell samples were serially collected before and at multiple times after PD-1 blockade was started. Blood sampling times were reported as weeks after the first pembrolizumab dose. V lost 1 base and J lost 6 bases; the stretch between them is 11 bases long. From the cysteine up to the phenylalanine, the CDR3 has a length of 14 residues. Only CDR3 DNA remains: 42 bases, in frame from the first base. CDR1 and CDR2 were assigned from the germline V gene as SGHRS and YFSETQ. Libraries were constructed by the immunoSEQ multiplex PCR assay. TCRdb obtained this table from immuneACCESS and retained in-frame rearrangements with V and J assigned. These tables miss some clones; where compared with another copy, unresolved V genes account for less than half of the shortfall, and the remainder is unexplained. Present in this sample are around 68,000 clones, about 72% of which were seen just once. The top ten clonotypes cover roughly 6% of the sample.

In regard to this clone: Its antigen is still unknown. Nothing much larger sits one base from this clone, and base qualities are not available.

The sequence was obtained from an adult with mismatch repair-deficient cancer. Sequenced material: peripheral blood, taken 2 weeks after starting pembrolizumab. The chain employs TRBV5-1 and TRBJ2-1, with no confident D gene call. The sequenced DNA: TGCGCCAGCAGCTTGCATCCCGCTACCAATGAGCAGTTCTTC. Translated, this gives CASSLHPATNEQFF.